The 20 T cell receptor beta chains presented below share a single source sample, sequenced in a study of T cell changes during pregnancy in multiple sclerosis. Sequencing was performed with immunoSEQ multiplex PCR; in TCRdb, only in-frame clones are kept and a portion is missing. The sample contains 55,000 to 75,000 clones, 90% to 95% of which appear only once. The source material was peripheral blood, sampled in the third trimester of pregnancy. These receptors came from a female donor in good health, enrolled as a control in a pregnancy study.

The V and J genes are TRBV27 and TRBJ2-7, with 7 bases matching TRBD2. The CDR3 sequence is 13 residues long. CDR1 and CDR2 (germline): MNHEY, SMNVEV (reference sequence). V lost 8 bases, J lost 5 bases, and 9 bases stayed unmatched. The CDR3 DNA reads as TGTGCCAGCGGGGACGGGAGGTGGGACGAGCAGTACTTC. Translated: CASGDGRWDEQYF.

This chain links TRBV18 with TRBJ2-5, with TRBD1 matching 8 bases. Germline CDR1 is KGHSH and CDR2 is LQKENI. V shed 3 bases and J 4 bases; nucleotides not matched to a gene: 4. The CDR3 is made up of 14 amino acids. CDR3 residues: CASSPQGAGETQYF. The CDR3 DNA is TGTGCCAGCTCACCTCAGGGGGCCGGAGAGACCCAGTACTTC.

This chain links TRBV6-6 with TRBJ2-3; 9 nucleotides match TRBD2. The CDR3 is made up of 15 amino acids. The junction had 5 bases not matched to a gene; V was cut back by 6 bases and J by 1 base. Germline V gene data show CDR1 as MNHNY and CDR2 as SVGAGI (reference sequence). The DNA for the CDR3 is TGTGCCAGCAGAATTAGCGGGGGCGGCACAGATACGCAGTATTTT. It yields the protein CASRISGGGTDTQYF.

The rearrangement links TRBV7-9 to TRBJ2-1, with unresolved D. V lost 4 bases and J 10 bases, leaving 8 bases between the germline ends. Germline V lookup: CDR1 SEHNR, CDR2 FQNEAQ (reference sequence). This CDR3 spans 11 amino acids. The CDR3, as DNA: TGTGCCAGCAGCTCCGATGGCGAGCAGTTCTTC. Translation gives CASSSDGEQFF. Using reference TRBV7-9 and TRBJ2-1 for the parts outside the CDR3, the full variable domain is DTGVSQNPRHKITKRGQNVTFRCDPISEHNRLYWYRQTLGQGPEFLTYFQNEAQLEKSRLLSDRFSAERPKGSFSTLEIQRTEQGDSAMYLCASSSDGEQFFGPGTRLTVL.

This clone was picked up a small number of times. The rearrangement joins TRBV6-6 to TRBJ2-5; no clear D gene. Per the germline V gene, CDR1 is MNHNY and CDR2 is SVGAGI (reference sequence). The V end lost 2 bases, the J end lost 5 bases, and 12 bases lay between the germline ends. The CDR3 contains 14 residues. The CDR3 protein is CASSYVGQRETQYF. The CDR3 DNA sequence: TGTGCCAGCAGTTACGTTGGCCAGAGGGAGACCCAGTACTTC.

This clone was seen more than once but under ten times. The J gene is TRBJ2-2, the V gene TRBV6-4; D may be TRBD1 (5 bases). Per germline, CDR1 MRHNA and CDR2 SNTAGT. CDR3 length equals 13 residues. Between the trimmed V and J ends, which lost 5 bases and 1 base, there was a span of 5 bases. CDR3 nucleotide sequence: TGTGCCAGCAGTCAGGGGAACACCGGGGAGCTGTTTTTT. Translating it yields CASSQGNTGELFF.

The chain is built from TRBV5-1 and TRBJ1-5; 8 bases agree with TRBD1. The CDR3 has 15 amino acids. CDR1 and CDR2 (germline): SGHRS, YFSETQ. With 6 bases clipped from V and 3 bases from J, the junction kept 8 bases outside the gene matches. The CDR3 sequence is CASNQTGVSNQPQHF. As DNA, the CDR3 is TGCGCCAGCAACCAGACAGGGGTGTCCAATCAGCCCCAGCATTTT.

The chain employs TRBV23-1 and TRBJ1-5; D uncertain. TRBV23-1 is placed among ORFs of uncertain function. V was pared by 2 bases and J by 2 bases, with 7 bases between. The CDR3 is made up of 14 amino acids. CDR3 region: CASSQRRGNQPQHF. In DNA, the CDR3 is TGCGCCAGCAGTCAAAGGAGGGGCAATCAGCCCCAGCATTTT.

The chain uses TRBV19 and TRBJ2-3; 12 positions agree with TRBD2. The CDR3 is 18 amino acids. Per germline, CDR1 LNHDA and CDR2 SQIVND (reference sequence). J gave up 2 bases and V 1 base, and 7 bases lay outside the gene matches. CDR3 sequence reads: CASSIAVLAGGPTDTQYF. CDR3 DNA sequence: TGTGCCAGTAGTATAGCGGTTCTAGCGGGAGGGCCCACAGATACGCAGTATTTT.

The chain uses TRBV28 and TRBJ1-1; TRBD1 might be the D (5 bases). This CDR3 has 13 residues. Germline V gene lookup returns CDR1 MDHEN and CDR2 SYDVKM. V was trimmed by 6 bases and J by 3 bases, leaving 11 bases between them. CDR3 sequence: CASRRDSHTEAFF. The CDR3, as DNA: TGTGCCAGCAGGCGGGACTCCCACACTGAAGCTTTCTTT. Looking up the rest from reference TRBV28 and TRBJ1-1 gives the full variable domain: DVKVTQSSRYLVKRTGEKVFLECVQDMDHENMFWYRQDPGLGLRLIYFSYDVKMKEKGDIPEGYSVSREKKERFSLILESASTNQTSMYLCASRRDSHTEAFFGQGTRLTVV.

CDR3 nucleotide sequence: TGCAGCGTGGGGACAGGGTCTAACTATGGCTACACCTTC. Protein: CSVGTGSNYGYTF. V gene TRBV29-1 combines with J gene TRBJ1-2; 9 bases line up with TRBD1. CDR3 length: 13 amino acids. CDR1 and CDR2 from the germline V gene are SQVTM and ANQGSEA. V lost 6 bases, J lost 0 bases, and 2 bases stayed unmatched.

The chain carries TRBV6-5 and TRBJ2-3; the D gene is possibly TRBD1 (5 bases). The CDR3 contains 15 residues. Trimming took off 2 bases at V and 3 bases at J, with 12 bases between the two ends. The germline gives CDR1 MNHEY, CDR2 SVGAGI. CDR3 region: CASSYGVQGTDTQYF. The CDR3 coding sequence is TGTGCCAGCAGTTACGGTGTTCAGGGTACAGATACGCAGTATTTT.

This chain joins TRBV5-1 and TRBJ1-1, with D possibly being TRBD1 (6 bases). The V end was cut by 4 bases, the J end by 0 bases, with 16 bases between. CDR1 SGHRS and CDR2 YFSETQ come from the germline V gene. The CDR3 has 16 amino acids. The CDR3 region has the DNA TGCGCCAGCAGCCACCCGACAGGAACAATGAACACTGAAGCTTTCTTT. It encodes CASSHPTGTMNTEAFF.

The J gene is TRBJ2-2, the V gene TRBV27; no definite D call. The CDR3 totals 12 residues. Germline CDR1 reads MNHEY; CDR2 reads SMNVEV (reference sequence). V lost 3 bases, J lost 4 bases, and 3 bases lay in between. CDR3 DNA sequence: TGTGCCAGCAGTTTCGGCACCGGGGAGCTGTTTTTT. Its translation is CASSFGTGELFF.

This chain connects TRBV30 to TRBJ2-5, with TRBD2 matching 8 bases. The CDR3 has 13 residues. Trimming took 4 bases from V and 4 from J; bases not matched to a gene: 5. Per germline, CDR1 GTSNPN and CDR2 SVGIG (reference sequence). CDR3 sequence (DNA): TGTGCCTGGAACGGGGGGGCCAGAGAGACCCAGTACTTC. This sequence encodes CAWNGGARETQYF.

V and J are TRBV6-1 and TRBJ2-3; TRBD2 matches at 11 bases. This CDR3 is 15 amino acids long. V trimming: 10 bases; J trimming: 4 bases; junction bases outside the gene matches: 10. Germline CDR1 and CDR2: MNHNS and SASEGT. CDR3 coding DNA: TGTGCCACCCAAACACTAGCGGGAGAACCAGATACGCAGTATTTT. This gives the protein CATQTLAGEPDTQYF.

The gene calls are TRBV11-2 and TRBJ2-7, with a weak D call TRBD1 (5 bases). V lost 2 bases and J lost 6, with 14 bases in between. Germline CDR1 and CDR2: SGHAT and FQNNGV. CDR3 length equals 14 residues. This chain's CDR3 is CASSLWGRLGEQYF. The CDR3 bases are TGTGCCAGCAGCTTATGGGGCCGCTTGGGCGAGCAGTACTTC.

This chain connects TRBV5-1 to TRBJ2-7, with unresolved D. The germline V gene encodes CDR1 SGHRS and CDR2 YFSETQ. Trimming stripped 0 bases from V and 4 bases from J, with 8 bases between. This CDR3 is built from 13 residues. The CDR3 bases are TGCGCCAGCAGCTTGGAAGACTTTTACGAGCAGTACTTC. Its translation: CASSLEDFYEQYF.

This chain joins TRBV5-6 and TRBJ2-1, with 11 nucleotides matching TRBD2. Germline lookup yields CDR1 SGHDT and CDR2 YYEEEE. The ends lost 2 bases at V and 4 bases at J; junction bases unmatched: 8. CDR3 length equals 17 residues. The CDR3 coding sequence is TGTGCCAGCAGCTTCCGTGTAGCGGGAGGGCGTTACAATGAGCAGTTCTTC. It specifies CASSFRVAGGRYNEQFF.

V gene TRBV10-3 combines with J gene TRBJ1-3; D not resolved. This CDR3 is built from 14 residues. Per germline, CDR1 ENHRY and CDR2 SYGVKD. V lost 6 bases and J 0 bases, leaving 9 bases between the germline ends. In nucleotides, the CDR3 is TGTGCCATCAGGGCGGACTTCTCTGGAAACACCATATATTTT. Amino acid sequence: CAIRADFSGNTIYF.